This T cell receptor beta chain emerged from a study of blood T cell repertoires in COVID-19. This clone has a handful of counts. Germline CDR1 is SGHTA and CDR2 is FQGNSA. Trimming shortened V by 3 bases and J by 6 bases, and 19 bases separated the two germline ends. This CDR3 comprises 16 residues. The method was immunoSEQ multiplex PCR; TCRdb's version includes in-frame clones alone and lacks a portion of them. The sample consists of more than 40,000 clones, roughly nine tenths of them appearing once. This clonotype originated in a woman between 50 and 59 years old who had recovered from COVID-19. The chain has TRBV7-2 and TRBJ2-3; D is ambiguous. Sample: PBMCs or T cells enriched from blood (not recorded which). The CDR3 here is CASSLGPLSAGDTQYF. CDR3 sequence (DNA): TGTGCCAGCAGCTTGGGCCCGCTATCGGCTGGGGATACGCAGTATTTT.